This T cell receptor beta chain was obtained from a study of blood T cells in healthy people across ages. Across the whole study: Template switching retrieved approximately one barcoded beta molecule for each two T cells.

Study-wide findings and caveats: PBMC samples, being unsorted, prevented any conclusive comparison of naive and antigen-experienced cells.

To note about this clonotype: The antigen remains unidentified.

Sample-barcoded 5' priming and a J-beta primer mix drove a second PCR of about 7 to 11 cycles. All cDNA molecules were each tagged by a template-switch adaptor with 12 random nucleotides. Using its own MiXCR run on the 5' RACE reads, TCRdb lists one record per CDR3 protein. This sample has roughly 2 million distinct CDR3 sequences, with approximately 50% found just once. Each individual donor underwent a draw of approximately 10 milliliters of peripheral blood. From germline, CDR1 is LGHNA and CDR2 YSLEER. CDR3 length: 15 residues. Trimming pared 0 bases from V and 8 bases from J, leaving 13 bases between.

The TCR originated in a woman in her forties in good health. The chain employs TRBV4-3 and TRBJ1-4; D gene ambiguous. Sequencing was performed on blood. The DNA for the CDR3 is TGCGCCAGCAGCCAAGATTTAGAGGATGAGGAAAAACTGTTTTTT. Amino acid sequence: CASSQDLEDEEKLFF.